This T cell receptor (beta chain) came from a study of T cell repertoires in cytomegalovirus infection. At the level of the study: In public TCR beta signatures, there were indications of both CMV infection and matching HLA type. Study observations and caveats: Totalled public TCR beta family frequency picked out people who carried CMV plus the relevant HLA. CMV-specific TCR beta clonotypes restricted by HLA-C dominated the ex vivo response.

Of note for this clonotype: Its antigen is still unknown.

Using its own MiXCR run on the reads, TCRdb lists one record per CDR3 protein. Counted here are roughly 600,000 distinct CDR3 sequences, 24% occurring once; the ten biggest clones make up less than 10%. V lost 5 bases, J lost 7 bases, and 16 bases lay in between. The length of the CDR3 is 13 residues. The germline gives CDR1 SGHDT, CDR2 YYEEEE. The clonotype comes from a human donor in good health (CMV status not recorded). Some clones in this sample may be carry-over from other donors' samples. The gene calls are TRBV5-6 and TRBJ2-7; the D call may be TRBD1 or TRBD2 (5 bases each). The specimen sequenced was CD8+ T cells from PBMCs. CDR3 sequence (DNA): TGTGCCAGCAGGCCCGGGACCTTCGGAGAGCAGTACGTC. Encoded protein: CASRPGTFGEQYV.